The 6 T cell receptor beta chains given below trace back to one sample, sequenced in a study of blood T cell repertoires in COVID-19. Some clones are missing from TCRdb's copy, which holds only in-frame ones; the method was immunoSEQ multiplex PCR. The sample lists hundreds of thousands of clones, roughly 90% occurring once. Sequenced: peripheral blood. The receptors come from a woman in her twenties or thirties with active or convalescent COVID-19.

This clone was seen only a few times. The chain recombines TRBV19 with TRBJ1-6; 10 bases agree with TRBD1. Germline V gene lookup returns CDR1 LNHDA and CDR2 SQIVND (reference sequence). The CDR3 spans 16 residues. Trimming took 6 bases from V and 10 from J; bases not matched to a gene: 12. DNA of the CDR3: TGTGCCAGTAGATCGACCGGGACAGGGGTTGGATCACCCCTCCACTTT. It translates to CASRSTGTGVGSPLHF.

The chain uses TRBV18 and TRBJ1-1; D is unresolved. Trimming shortened V by 0 bases and J by 10 bases, and 12 bases separated the two germline ends. This CDR3 spans 13 amino acids. Germline assignment: CDR1 KGHSH and CDR2 LQKENI. The CDR3 DNA follows: TGTGCCAGCTCACCACCGACAAGTTTTGCAGCTTTCTTT. Its translation: CASSPPTSFAAFF.

This chain links TRBV6-6 with TRBJ1-1; a possible D gene is TRBD1 (6 bases). There are 15 residues in the CDR3. Germline V gene sequence: CDR1 MNHNY, CDR2 SVGAGI (reference sequence). V dropped 2 bases and J dropped 5 bases, with 15 bases sitting between them. CDR3 DNA: TGTGCCAGCAGTTACCCGGGGGGGGCGGTAACTGAAGCTTTCTTT. Translating gives CASSYPGGAVTEAFF.

The rearrangement joins TRBV15 to TRBJ1-5, with a weak D call TRBD1 (6 bases). The CDR3 sequence is 17 residues long. In germline, CDR1 is LNHNV, CDR2 YYDKDF (reference sequence). Between the trimmed V and J ends, which lost 0 bases and 3 bases, there was a span of 15 bases. In nucleotides, the CDR3 is TGTGCCACCAGCAGAGATCCCTCAGGGGTCAACAATCAGCCCCAGCATTTT. Translation: CATSRDPSGVNNQPQHF.

The chain links TRBV4-1 to TRBJ2-1; unclear D gene. CDR3 length equals 15 residues. V shed 0 bases and J shed 0 bases, with 6 bases lying between them. Per the germline V gene, CDR1 is MGHRA and CDR2 is YSYEKL. The CDR3 nucleotides read TGCGCCAGCAGCCAAGACCACAGCTCCTACAATGAGCAGTTCTTC. Its translation: CASSQDHSSYNEQFF.

The chain is built from TRBV10-1 and TRBJ1-2, with D possibly matching TRBD1 (5 bases). CDR3 length equals 12 residues. Germline CDR1 and CDR2: WNHNN and SYGVQD (reference sequence). The ends were cut back, 2 bases at V and 6 bases at J, with 7 bases in the middle. The CDR3 is CASSEGADGYTF. For the CDR3, the DNA is TGCGCCAGCAGTGAGGGGGCTGATGGCTACACCTTC.